The 27 T cell receptor beta chains below come from one sample, sequenced in a study of regulatory T cells in long-lasting Graves disease. Noted time point: newly diagnosed GD, antithyroid drugs for less than 3 months. PBMC-derived RNA was used for the TCR library. Investigators prepared the TCR beta libraries by applying iRepertoire HTBI primers and Arm-PCR of CDR3 regions. A single record per CDR3 protein comes from TCRdb applying MiXCR to the multiplex PCR reads. The repertoire includes a few hundred thousand distinct CDR3 sequences, about 14% of them detected once, and roughly 9.7% sits in the top ten. Separately, the same data were catalogued under a study of T cells in Graves' hyperthyroidism and ophthalmopathy.

Material: peripheral blood mononuclear cells (PBMCs), obtained at new diagnosis, from a patient treated with antithyroid drugs. The receptors originated from a man aged 30 to 39 with Graves disease.

Ten or more counts support this clonotype. The CDR3 region has the DNA TGCAGCGTTGGCGGGGCAGGGATCTACGAGCAGTACTTC. Translating it yields CSVGGAGIYEQYF. The chain has TRBV29-1 and TRBJ2-7; maybe TRBD2 (6 bases). CDR1 is SQVTM, CDR2 ANQGSEA, per germline. The V end was cut by 4 bases, the J end by 3 bases, with 13 bases between. This CDR3 comprises 13 residues.

The chain joins TRBV18 to TRBJ1-2; tentatively, D is TRBD1 (6 bases). This CDR3 spans 13 amino acids. Trimming shortened V by 2 bases and J by 6 bases, and 10 bases separated the two germline ends. Germline V gene lookup returns CDR1 KGHSH and CDR2 LQKENI. The CDR3 DNA reads TGTGCCAGCTCACCATCAGGGGCCCATGGCTACACCTTC. Amino acid sequence: CASSPSGAHGYTF.

This clonotype was detected many times. The chain joins TRBV2 to TRBJ2-3, with 14 bases lining up with TRBD2. The CDR3 runs 16 residues. In germline, CDR1 is SNHLY, CDR2 FYNNEI. The V and J ends lost 10 bases and 3 bases, in that order; junction bases with no gene match: 9. CDR3 sequence: CATLGTSGRGTDTQYF. The CDR3 DNA reads as TGTGCCACCCTAGGGACTAGCGGGAGAGGAACAGATACGCAGTATTTT. Looking up the rest from reference TRBV2 and TRBJ2-3 gives the full variable domain: EPEVTQTPSHQVTQMGQEVILRCVPISNHLYFYWYRQILGQKVEFLVSFYNNEISEKSEIFDDQFSVERPDGSNFTLKIRSTKLEDSAMYFCATLGTSGRGTDTQYFGPGTRLTVL.

A few counts support this clonotype. This chain connects TRBV29-1 to TRBJ1-4, with TRBD1 identical over 9 bases. CDR1 and CDR2 from the germline V gene are SQVTM and ANQGSEA. The junction had 1 base not matched to a gene; V was cut back by 5 bases and J by 6 bases. The CDR3 covers 12 residues. The CDR3 bases are TGCAGCGTTCGACAGGGGGATGAAAAACTGTTTTTT. This translates into CSVRQGDEKLFF. The full variable domain, with the rest looked up from reference TRBV29-1 and TRBJ1-4, is SAVISQKPSRDICQRGTSLTIQCQVDSQVTMMFWYRQQPGQSLTLIATANQGSEATYESGFVIDKFPISRPNLTFSTLTVSNMSPEDSSIYLCSVRQGDEKLFFGSGTQLSVL.

The DNA of the CDR3 is TGCGCCAGCAGCTTGAACCAGGACACCGGGGAGCTGTTTTTT. Encoded protein: CASSLNQDTGELFF. The chain is built from TRBV5-1 and TRBJ2-2; D is unclear. The CDR3 sequence is 14 residues long. Germline V gives CDR1 SGHRS, CDR2 YFSETQ. V dropped 1 base and J dropped 3 bases, with 7 bases sitting between them.

The rearrangement uses TRBV12-3 or TRBV12-4 and TRBJ2-1; 10 bases fit TRBD2. This CDR3 is 15 amino acids long. Trimming removed 11 bases from V and 3 bases from J; junction bases left unmatched: 10. CDR3 nucleotides: TGTGCCGGATCTAGCGGGAGTCAAAGCTACAATGAGCAGTTCTTC. Translated: CAGSSGSQSYNEQFF.

This clonotype was found many times. The chain has TRBV12-3 or TRBV12-4 and TRBJ2-7; TRBD2 matches at 12 bases. The V and J ends lost 3 bases and 5 bases, in that order; junction bases with no gene match: 5. The CDR3 has 15 residues. The CDR3 nucleotides are TGTGCCAGCAGTTTGACTAGCGGGAGAACAGACGAGCAGTACTTC. Translation: CASSLTSGRTDEQYF.

This clonotype was observed at least ten times. The V gene is TRBV2, the J gene TRBJ2-7; TRBD2 matches at 8 bases. The CDR3 sequence is 16 residues long. J lost 4 bases, V lost 0 bases, and 8 bases had no gene match. CDR1 is SNHLY, CDR2 FYNNEI, per germline. In DNA, the CDR3 is TGTGCCAGCAGTGAAGCGGGCACTAGCGGCTCATACGAGCAGTACTTC. Its translation: CASSEAGTSGSYEQYF.

J is TRBJ2-4 and V is TRBV5-1; TRBD1 is a possible D gene (5 bases). The CDR3 is 16 residues long. V lost 3 bases to trimming and J lost 3 bases, with 16 bases between them. Germline CDR1 is SGHRS and CDR2 is YFSETQ. The CDR3 loop is CASSYSPQGDKNIQYF. CDR3 DNA: TGCGCCAGCAGCTACAGTCCCCAGGGTGACAAAAACATTCAGTACTTC.

This clonotype was seen repeatedly, ten times or more. The chain links TRBV9 to TRBJ2-7; D not resolved. V lost 0 bases, J lost 0 bases, and 7 bases lay in between. CDR3 length: 14 amino acids. Germline V gene sequence: CDR1 SGDLS, CDR2 YYNGEE. CDR3 residues: CASSVDHSSYEQYF. The CDR3 bases are TGTGCCAGCAGCGTAGACCACAGCTCCTACGAGCAGTACTTC.

This clonotype was observed many times. V usage is TRBV12-3 or TRBV12-4 and J usage is TRBJ1-5; D uncertain. The CDR3 sequence is 15 residues long. With 3 bases removed from V and 2 bases from J, the gap between germline ends came to 11 bases. The CDR3 loop is CASSFRPEGNQPQHF. CDR3 nucleotides: TGTGCCAGCAGTTTTAGGCCCGAGGGCAATCAGCCCCAGCATTTT.

The chain carries TRBV12-3 or TRBV12-4 and TRBJ2-7; 7 bases map to TRBD2. J lost 4 bases, V lost 6 bases, and 12 bases had no gene match. The CDR3 consists of 15 residues. The chain's CDR3 is CASRFLAGVGYEQYF. CDR3 sequence (DNA): TGTGCCAGCAGGTTTCTGGCGGGAGTAGGGTACGAGCAGTACTTC.

This clonotype has at least ten counts. The CDR3 DNA reads as TGTGCCAGCAGTGCCCGAACATTAGAGCAGTACTTC. Protein product: CASSARTLEQYF. This rearrangement joins TRBV6-2 or TRBV6-3 to TRBJ2-7; the D is unclear. From germline, CDR1 is MNHEY and CDR2 SVGEGT. V lost 5 bases and J lost 7, with 12 bases in between. The CDR3 has 12 residues.

The sample holds many counts of this clonotype. The CDR3 protein is CASSLSAARLKWPYEQYF. CDR3 bases: TGTGCCAGCAGTTTATCGGCCGCTAGATTGAAGTGGCCCTACGAGCAGTACTTC. The chain has TRBV27 and TRBJ2-7; D call uncertain. Between the trimmed V and J ends, which lost 0 bases and 2 bases, there was a span of 20 bases. The CDR3 extends over 18 amino acids. Germline V gene sequence: CDR1 MNHEY, CDR2 SMNVEV (reference sequence).

The table lists this clonotype with many counts. This rearrangement joins TRBV7-3 to TRBJ2-1; a possible D gene is TRBD2 (5 bases). The V gene's germline CDR1 is SGHTA and CDR2 FQGTGA. The CDR3 contains 13 residues. The V end lost 5 bases, the J end lost 4 bases, and 9 bases lay between the germline ends. In DNA, the CDR3 is TGTGCCAGCAGCCCAACTAGTTACAATGAGCAGTTCTTC. Its translation: CASSPTSYNEQFF.

V usage is TRBV19 and J usage is TRBJ2-7; 11 bases align to TRBD2. Germline lookup yields CDR1 LNHDA and CDR2 SQIVND (reference sequence). J gave up 5 bases and V 6 bases, and 15 bases lay outside the gene matches. The CDR3 extends over 17 amino acids. The DNA for the CDR3 is TGTGCCAGTAGCGTCCCCAGAAGTAGCGGGAGGGCCCACGAGCAGTACTTC. It codes for CASSVPRSSGRAHEQYF.

This clonotype was recorded many times. The rearrangement links TRBV27 to TRBJ2-2, with D possibly being TRBD2 (5 bases). V was clipped by 6 bases and J by 2 bases, with 13 bases between them. Per germline, CDR1 MNHEY and CDR2 SMNVEV (reference sequence). CDR3 size: 15 residues. For the CDR3, the DNA is TGTGCCAGCAGCCTAGCTTACGACAACACCGGGGAGCTGTTTTTT. It yields the protein CASSLAYDNTGELFF.

This clonotype was detected ten times or more. The chain uses TRBV11-2 and TRBJ2-1; 12 bases match TRBD2. The length of the CDR3 is 16 residues. From germline, CDR1 is SGHAT and CDR2 FQNNGV. V lost 6 bases to trimming and J lost 7 bases; unmatched junction nucleotides: 10. The CDR3 reads CASSSGGLAGWNEQFF. The CDR3 region has the DNA TGTGCCAGCAGTTCCGGGGGACTAGCGGGTTGGAATGAGCAGTTCTTC.

The J gene is TRBJ1-1, the V gene TRBV27; possibly TRBD1 for D (5 bases). V was pared by 2 bases and J by 7 bases, with 14 bases between. This CDR3 spans 14 amino acids. Germline-derived CDR1 and CDR2 are MNHEY and SMNVEV (reference sequence). The chain's CDR3 is CASSLRGLRDEAFF. CDR3 bases: TGTGCCAGCAGTTTACGGGGCCTGCGAGATGAAGCTTTCTTT.

The chain carries TRBV7-9 and TRBJ2-2; D is perhaps TRBD1 (7 bases). V gave up 8 bases and J gave up 2 bases, with 9 bases separating them. Per the germline V gene, CDR1 is SEHNR and CDR2 is FQNEAQ (reference sequence). The CDR3 spans 13 residues. The CDR3 protein is CASQGGNTGELFF. The CDR3, as DNA: TGTGCCAGCCAGGGGGGCAACACCGGGGAGCTGTTTTTT.

This clonotype was counted ten times or more. The chain links TRBV20-1 to TRBJ2-1; the D gene is possibly TRBD2 (6 bases). The length of the CDR3 is 15 residues. V lost 6 bases to trimming and J lost 0 bases, with 15 bases between them. The germline V gene encodes CDR1 DFQATT and CDR2 SNEGSKA (reference sequence). The CDR3, as DNA: TGCAGTGCCCCCCATGGGAGGAGCTCCTACAATGAGCAGTTCTTC. Translated: CSAPHGRSSYNEQFF.

This clonotype was observed at least ten times. The gene calls are TRBV20-1 and TRBJ2-5; TRBD2 agrees at 9 bases. In germline, CDR1 is DFQATT, CDR2 SNEGSKA (reference sequence). This CDR3 spans 14 amino acids. Losses at the gene ends were 5 bases for V and 5 bases for J; bases not matched to a gene: 9. The CDR3: CSAVSGSQRETQYF. Written as DNA, the CDR3 is TGCAGTGCTGTTAGCGGGAGTCAGAGGGAGACCCAGTACTTC.

The chain links TRBV5-1 to TRBJ1-2; the D is unclear. Germline CDR1 reads SGHRS; CDR2 reads YFSETQ. The germline V and J ends were trimmed by 4 bases and 7 bases, with 11 bases remaining between them. There are 12 residues in the CDR3. In nucleotides, the CDR3 is TGCGCCAGCAGCGTCCAGGCGGGTGGCTACACCTTC. Translation: CASSVQAGGYTF.

This clonotype was seen many times. The chain has TRBV5-6 and TRBJ2-7; a possible D gene is TRBD1 (7 bases). CDR1 and CDR2 from the germline V gene are SGHDT and YYEEEE. The CDR3 is 14 residues long. Trimming cost V 1 base and J 6 bases, with 14 bases left between them. CDR3 region: CASSLQGGWGEQYF. CDR3 in DNA: TGTGCCAGCAGCTTGCAGGGGGGCTGGGGCGAGCAGTACTTC.

This clonotype was detected ten times or more. The chain employs TRBV28 and TRBJ2-1; TRBD1 matches 9 bases. V dropped 6 bases and J dropped 5; count of bases not matched to a gene: 11. In germline, CDR1 is MDHEN, CDR2 SYDVKM. The CDR3 sequence is 16 residues long. CDR3 loop: CASRGAGTGHHNEQFF. For the CDR3, the DNA is TGTGCCAGCAGAGGCGCCGGGACAGGGCACCACAATGAGCAGTTCTTC.

This sequence joins TRBV3-1 and TRBJ2-1; D gene unclear. The CDR3 is made up of 18 amino acids. Germline-derived CDR1 and CDR2 are LGHDT and YNNKEL (reference sequence). V was cut by 0 bases and J by 0 bases, with 15 bases left in between. CDR3 region: CASSQDLSAASSYNEQFF. CDR3 nucleotide sequence: TGTGCCAGCAGCCAAGATCTTAGTGCCGCGAGCTCCTACAATGAGCAGTTCTTC.

V and J are TRBV6-1 and TRBJ2-6; 8 bases are shared with TRBD1. V was pared by 10 bases and J by 3 bases, with 14 bases of the junction left unmatched. Per the germline V gene, CDR1 is MNHNS and CDR2 is SASEGT. The CDR3 consists of 17 residues. CDR3 loop: CATTLRQGAGGANVLTF. CDR3 in DNA: TGTGCCACCACTCTTCGGCAGGGGGCCGGTGGGGCCAACGTCCTGACTTTC.